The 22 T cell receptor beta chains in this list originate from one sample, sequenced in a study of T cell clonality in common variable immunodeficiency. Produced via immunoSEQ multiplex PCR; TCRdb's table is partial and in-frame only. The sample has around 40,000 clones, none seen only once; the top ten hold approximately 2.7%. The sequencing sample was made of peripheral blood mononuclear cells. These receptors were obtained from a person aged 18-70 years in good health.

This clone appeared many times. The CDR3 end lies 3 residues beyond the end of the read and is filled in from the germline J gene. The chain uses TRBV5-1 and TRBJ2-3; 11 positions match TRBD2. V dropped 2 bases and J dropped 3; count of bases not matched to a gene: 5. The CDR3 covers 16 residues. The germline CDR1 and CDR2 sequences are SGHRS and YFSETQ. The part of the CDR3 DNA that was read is TGCGCCAGCAGCTTAGCCGGGACTAGCGGAACAGATACG. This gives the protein CASSLAGTSGTDT. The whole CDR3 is CASSLAGTSGTDTQYF. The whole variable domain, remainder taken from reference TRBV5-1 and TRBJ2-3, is KAGVTQTPRYLIKTRGQQVTLSCSPISGHRSVSWYQQTPGQGLQFLFEYFSETQRNKGNFPGRFSGRQFSNSRSEMNVSTLELGDSALYLCASSLAGTSGTDTQYFGPGTRLTVL.

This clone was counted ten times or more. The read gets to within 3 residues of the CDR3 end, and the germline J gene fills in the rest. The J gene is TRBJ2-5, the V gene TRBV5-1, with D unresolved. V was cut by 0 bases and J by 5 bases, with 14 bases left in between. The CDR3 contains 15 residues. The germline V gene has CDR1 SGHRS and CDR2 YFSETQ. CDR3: CASSLVPTAGETQYF. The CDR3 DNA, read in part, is TGCGCCAGCAGCTTGGTACCTACAGCTGGGGAGACC.

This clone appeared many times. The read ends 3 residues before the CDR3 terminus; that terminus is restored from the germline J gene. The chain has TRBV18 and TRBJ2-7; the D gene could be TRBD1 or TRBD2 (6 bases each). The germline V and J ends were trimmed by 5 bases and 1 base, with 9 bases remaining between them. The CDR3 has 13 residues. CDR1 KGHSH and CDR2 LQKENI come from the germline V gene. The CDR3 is CASSAGHSYEQYF. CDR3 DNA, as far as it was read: TGTGCCAGCTCAGCGGGACATTCCTACGAG. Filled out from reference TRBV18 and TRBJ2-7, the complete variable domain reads NAGVMQNPRHLVRRRGQEARLRCSPMKGHSHVYWYRQLPEEGLKFMVYLQKENIIDESGMPKERFSAEFPKEGPSILRIQQVVRGDSAAYFCASSAGHSYEQYFGPGTRLTVT.

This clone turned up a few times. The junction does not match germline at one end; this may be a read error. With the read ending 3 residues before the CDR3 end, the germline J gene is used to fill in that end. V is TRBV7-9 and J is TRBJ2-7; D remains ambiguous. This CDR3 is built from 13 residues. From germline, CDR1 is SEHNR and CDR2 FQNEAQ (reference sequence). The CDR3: CSSSLVGSYEQYF. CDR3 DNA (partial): TGTTCCAGCAGCTTAGTGGGCAGCTACGAG.

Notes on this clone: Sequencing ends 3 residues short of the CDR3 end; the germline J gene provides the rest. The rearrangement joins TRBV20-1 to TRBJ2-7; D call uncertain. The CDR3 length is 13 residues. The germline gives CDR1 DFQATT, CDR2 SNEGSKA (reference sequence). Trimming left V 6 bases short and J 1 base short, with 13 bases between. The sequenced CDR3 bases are TGCAGTGCGCCGGCACAAGGGTCCTACGAG. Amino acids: CSAPAQGSYE. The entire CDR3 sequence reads CSAPAQGSYEQYF.

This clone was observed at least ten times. CDR3 protein: CSARDVAGGINEQFF. CDR3 bases read: TGCAGTGCTAGAGATGTAGCGGGGGGGATCAATGAG. This chain links TRBV20-1 with TRBJ2-1, with 11 bases identical to TRBD2. The read terminates 3 residues before the CDR3 end, so the remaining end is supplied by the germline J gene. The germline gives CDR1 DFQATT, CDR2 SNEGSKA (reference sequence). CDR3 length: 15 amino acids. The V gene end was trimmed by 0 bases and the J gene end by 6 bases; junction bases not matched to a gene: 4.

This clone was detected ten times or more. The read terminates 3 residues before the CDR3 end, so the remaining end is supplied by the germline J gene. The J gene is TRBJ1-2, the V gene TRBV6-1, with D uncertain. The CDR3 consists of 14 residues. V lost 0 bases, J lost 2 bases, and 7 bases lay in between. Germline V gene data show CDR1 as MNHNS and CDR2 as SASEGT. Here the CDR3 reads CASSEASGNYGYTF. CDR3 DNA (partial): TGTGCCAGCAGTGAAGCGTCAGGAAACTATGGC.

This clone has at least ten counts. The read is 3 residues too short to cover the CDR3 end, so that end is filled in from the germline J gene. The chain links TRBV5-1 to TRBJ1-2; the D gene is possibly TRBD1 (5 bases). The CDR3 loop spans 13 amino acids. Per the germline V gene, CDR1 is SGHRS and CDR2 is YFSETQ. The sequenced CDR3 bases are TGCGCCAGCAGCTTGGGTGGGGCTAGAGGC. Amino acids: CASSLGGARG. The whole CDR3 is CASSLGGARGYTF.

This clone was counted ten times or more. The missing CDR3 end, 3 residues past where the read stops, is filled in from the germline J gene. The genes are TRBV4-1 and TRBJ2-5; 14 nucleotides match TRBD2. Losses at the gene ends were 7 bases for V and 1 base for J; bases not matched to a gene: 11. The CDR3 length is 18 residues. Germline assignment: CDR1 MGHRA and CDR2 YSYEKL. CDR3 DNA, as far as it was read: TGCGCCAGCACCCGACTAGCGGGAGGGCCTAGGGGCCAAGAGACC. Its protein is CASTRLAGGPRGQET. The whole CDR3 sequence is CASTRLAGGPRGQETQYF.

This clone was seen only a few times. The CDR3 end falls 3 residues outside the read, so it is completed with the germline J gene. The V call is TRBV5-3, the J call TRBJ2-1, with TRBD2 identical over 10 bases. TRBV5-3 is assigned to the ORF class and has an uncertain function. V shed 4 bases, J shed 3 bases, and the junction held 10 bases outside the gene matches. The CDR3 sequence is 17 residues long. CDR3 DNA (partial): TGTGCCAGAAGCAGGGCGGTACTAGCGGGGTACTACAATGAG. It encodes CARSRAVLAGYYNE. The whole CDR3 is CARSRAVLAGYYNEQFF.

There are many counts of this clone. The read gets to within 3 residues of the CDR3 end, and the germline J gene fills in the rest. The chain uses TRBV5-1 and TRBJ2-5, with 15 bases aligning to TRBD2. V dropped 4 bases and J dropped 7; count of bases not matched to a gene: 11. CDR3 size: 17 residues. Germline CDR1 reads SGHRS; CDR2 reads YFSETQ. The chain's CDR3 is CASSLGTSGGLFATQYF. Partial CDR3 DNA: TGCGCCAGCAGCCTCGGGACTAGCGGGGGGCTATTTGCGACC.

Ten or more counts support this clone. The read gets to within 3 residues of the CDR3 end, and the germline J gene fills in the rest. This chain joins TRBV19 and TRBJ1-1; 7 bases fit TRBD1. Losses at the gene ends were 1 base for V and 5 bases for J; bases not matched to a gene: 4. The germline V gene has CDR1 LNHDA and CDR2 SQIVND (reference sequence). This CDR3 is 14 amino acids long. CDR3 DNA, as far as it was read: TGTGCCAGTAGTATAGTTACAGGGGAGACTGAA. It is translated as CASSIVTGETE. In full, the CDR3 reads CASSIVTGETEAFF.

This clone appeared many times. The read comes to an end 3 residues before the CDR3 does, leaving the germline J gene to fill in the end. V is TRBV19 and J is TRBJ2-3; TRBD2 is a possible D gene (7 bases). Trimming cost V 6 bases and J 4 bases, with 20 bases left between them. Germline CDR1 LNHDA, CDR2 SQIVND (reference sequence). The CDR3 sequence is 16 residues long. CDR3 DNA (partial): TGTGCCAGTAGCCCCACGCCGGGGGGCAGGGCAGATACG. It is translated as CASSPTPGGRADT. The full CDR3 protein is CASSPTPGGRADTQYF.

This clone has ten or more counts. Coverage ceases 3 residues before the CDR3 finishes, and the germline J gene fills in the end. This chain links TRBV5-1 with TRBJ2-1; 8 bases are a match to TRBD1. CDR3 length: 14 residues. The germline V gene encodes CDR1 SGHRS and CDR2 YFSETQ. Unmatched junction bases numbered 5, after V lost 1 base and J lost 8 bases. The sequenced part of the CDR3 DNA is TGCGCCAGCAGCTTGAGCCAGGGGGCACATGAG. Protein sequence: CASSLSQGAHE. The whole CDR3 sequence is CASSLSQGAHEQFF.

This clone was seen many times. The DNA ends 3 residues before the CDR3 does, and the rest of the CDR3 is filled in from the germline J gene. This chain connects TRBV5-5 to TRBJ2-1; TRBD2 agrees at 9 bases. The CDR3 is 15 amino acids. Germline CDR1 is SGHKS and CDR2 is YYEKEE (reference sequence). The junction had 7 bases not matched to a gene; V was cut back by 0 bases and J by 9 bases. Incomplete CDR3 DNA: TGTGCCAGCAGCTTGGTATTAGCGGGAGACGGTGAG. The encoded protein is CASSLVLAGDGE. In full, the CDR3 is CASSLVLAGDGEQFF.

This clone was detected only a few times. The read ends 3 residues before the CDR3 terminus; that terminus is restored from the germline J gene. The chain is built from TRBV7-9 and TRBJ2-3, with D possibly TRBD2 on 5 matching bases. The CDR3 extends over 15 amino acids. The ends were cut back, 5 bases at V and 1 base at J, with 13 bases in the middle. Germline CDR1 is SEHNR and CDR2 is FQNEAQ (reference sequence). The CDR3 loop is CASSRNSGGTDTQYF. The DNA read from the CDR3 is TGTGCCAGCAGCAGAAACAGCGGTGGCACAGATACG.

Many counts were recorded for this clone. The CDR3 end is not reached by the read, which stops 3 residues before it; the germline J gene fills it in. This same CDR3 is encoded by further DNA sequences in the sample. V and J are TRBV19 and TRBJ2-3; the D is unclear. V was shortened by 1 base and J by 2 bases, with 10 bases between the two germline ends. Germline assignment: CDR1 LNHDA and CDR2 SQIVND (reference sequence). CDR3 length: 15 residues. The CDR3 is CASSIGLVPTDTQYF. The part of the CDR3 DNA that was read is TGTGCCAGTAGTATAGGACTGGTGCCCACAGATACG.

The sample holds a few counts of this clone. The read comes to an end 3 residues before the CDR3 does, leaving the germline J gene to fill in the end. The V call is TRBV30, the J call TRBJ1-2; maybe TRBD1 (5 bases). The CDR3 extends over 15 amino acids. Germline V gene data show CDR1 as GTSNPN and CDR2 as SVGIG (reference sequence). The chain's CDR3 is CAWDWGGREWGDYTF. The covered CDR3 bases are TGTGCCTGGGACTGGGGGGGGAGAGAGTGGGGCGAC.

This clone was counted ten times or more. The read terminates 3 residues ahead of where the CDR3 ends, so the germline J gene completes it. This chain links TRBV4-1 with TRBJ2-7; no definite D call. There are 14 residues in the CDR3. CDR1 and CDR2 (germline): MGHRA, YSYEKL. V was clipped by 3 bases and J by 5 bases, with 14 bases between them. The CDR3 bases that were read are TGCGCCAGCAGCCACCCTACCGGGTTGAACGAG. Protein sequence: CASSHPTGLNE. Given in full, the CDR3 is CASSHPTGLNEQYF.

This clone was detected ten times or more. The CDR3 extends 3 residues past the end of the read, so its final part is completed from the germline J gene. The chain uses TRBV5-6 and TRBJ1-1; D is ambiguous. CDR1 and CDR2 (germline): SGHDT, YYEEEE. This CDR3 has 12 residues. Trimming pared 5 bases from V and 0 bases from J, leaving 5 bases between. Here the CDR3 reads CASSTVNTEAFF. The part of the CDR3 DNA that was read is TGTGCCAGCAGTACAGTGAACACTGAA.

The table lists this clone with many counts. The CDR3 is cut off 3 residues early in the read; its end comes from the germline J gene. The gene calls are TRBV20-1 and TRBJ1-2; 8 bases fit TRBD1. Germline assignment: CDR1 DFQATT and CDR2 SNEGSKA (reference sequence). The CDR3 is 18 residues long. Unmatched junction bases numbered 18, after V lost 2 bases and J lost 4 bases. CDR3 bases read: TGCAGTGCTAGACCGTCCCGGGACAGGCGACGTACCCTCTATGGC. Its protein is CSARPSRDRRRTLYG. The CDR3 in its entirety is CSARPSRDRRRTLYGYTF.

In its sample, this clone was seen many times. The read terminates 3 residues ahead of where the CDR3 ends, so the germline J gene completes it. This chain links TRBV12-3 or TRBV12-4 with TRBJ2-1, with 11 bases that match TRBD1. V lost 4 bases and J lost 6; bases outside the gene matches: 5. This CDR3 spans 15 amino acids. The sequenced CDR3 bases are TGTGCCAGCAGTTCAGCCGGGACAGGGGGCAATGAG. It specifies CASSSAGTGGNE. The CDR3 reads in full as CASSSAGTGGNEQFF.